This T cell receptor beta chain came from a study of beta chain features in type 1 diabetes (dated by TCRdb to 2016 to 2019). Notes on the research overall: No differences in mean age, gender distribution, total cell number or subset yield were found between patients and healthy donors. The study compared the TCRB repertoires of sorted circulating CD4+ T cell subsets in recently diagnosed type 1 diabetes patients with those in matched healthy donors. Regulatory and stem cell-like memory subsets were isolated from only 8 patients and roughly 8 healthy donors, whereas naive and central memory subsets came from all 28 donors. A total of about 100 million sorted cells were examined across all samples, and RNA yield correlated strongly with the number of cells per subset.

For this clone: The clone's antigen remains unknown. Per-nucleotide qualities are absent, and no much larger clonotype sits a single base away. Other DNA sequences in this sample translate to the same CDR3.

All of the isolated RNA was reverse transcribed with the High Capacity cDNA Reverse Transcription Kit, so expressed TCRB transcripts were sequenced. Deep immunoSEQ sequencing was performed on naive, central memory and regulatory T cell samples, with an average of about 3.57 million total reads per sample. After sorted cells were lysed in RLT buffer, RNA was extracted with DNase-treated RNeasy Micro or Mini kits, with the choice depending on cell number. Each cell subset was processed on its own to prevent cross-contamination, while patient and healthy donor samples were processed together. The immunoSEQ multiplex PCR was used to amplify TCRB sequences from cDNA, yielding 87-bp fragments that span the CDR3 region. The amplicons were sequenced using the Illumina HiSeq platform. Concerning the study's data processing: PCR bias was computationally corrected using synthetic template baselines, reads within Hamming distance 2 were collapsed, and singletons that could not be merged were discarded. Reads were aligned against IMGT to assign V, D and J genes, CDR3 length and insertions or deletions at six rearrangement sites. Clonotype counts were normalized to sorted cell number within each subset before computing true diversity and Gini coefficients with the tcR R package. The overlap coefficient, calculated on TCRB nucleotide sequences, was used to measure repertoire sharing. What TCRdb holds here is the immuneACCESS table cut down to in-frame rearrangements. Part of the clones is not present; checked against another copy, under half of the missing clones reflect an unresolved V gene, and the others are unexplained. The V and J calls and clone size come from that table; D and trimming were worked out from the DNA. Counted in this sample were 150,000 to 200,000 clones; less than 9.5% of them appeared once. Approximately 2.2% of the sample rests with the top ten.

From each donor, a single peripheral blood sample of roughly 0.11 L on average was drawn into heparinised tubes. A BD FACSAria II and a panel including CD45RO, CCR7, CD25, CD127, CD95 and CD27 were used to sort naive, central memory, regulatory and stem cell-like memory CD4+ T cells. Every sorted population had a purity above 95%. PBMCs were isolated immediately by Lymphoprep density gradient centrifugation and stained directly without culture. So that batch effects would be minimized, each experiment stained and sorted samples in pairs, pairing one healthy donor with one patient. General study outcomes and caveats: PCR may preferentially amplify shorter templates, but because patient and control samples were amplified and corrected together, any resulting skew would affect both groups equally. The naive, central memory and regulatory TCRB repertoires appeared to resemble one another more closely among patients than among healthy donors. At VDJ recombination sites, type 1 diabetes patients had fewer insertions and more deleted nucleotides, which implies abnormalities in thymic rearrangement. Because cDNA was sequenced instead of genomic DNA, highly expressing activated cells could be over-represented, though the groups showed no difference in activation or CD3 levels. Type 1 diabetes patients showed a moderate but significant shortening of TCRB CDR3 length in all four CD4+ subsets. Because the HLA sub-analyses included only small numbers of individuals, any influence of HLA type on TCRB rearrangement was left unresolved.

Its CDR3 holds 15 amino acids, cysteine through phenylalanine. Just the 45-base CDR3 DNA is kept, in frame starting at base 1. Here V drops 0 bases and J drops 8 bases, and the junction holds 7 bases not matched to any gene. Reading the germline V gene gives CDR1 SGDLS and CDR2 YYNGEE. This TCR derives from a woman aged 18-30 years in good health. The sequenced sample consisted of central memory CD4+ T cells from blood. The rearrangement combines TRBV9 with TRBJ2-1; 8 bases in between match TRBD1. The CDR3 here reads CASSVVGQGSDEQFF. The nucleotide sequence is given as TGTGCCAGCAGCGTAGTAGGACAGGGTTCCGATGAGCAGTTCTTC.